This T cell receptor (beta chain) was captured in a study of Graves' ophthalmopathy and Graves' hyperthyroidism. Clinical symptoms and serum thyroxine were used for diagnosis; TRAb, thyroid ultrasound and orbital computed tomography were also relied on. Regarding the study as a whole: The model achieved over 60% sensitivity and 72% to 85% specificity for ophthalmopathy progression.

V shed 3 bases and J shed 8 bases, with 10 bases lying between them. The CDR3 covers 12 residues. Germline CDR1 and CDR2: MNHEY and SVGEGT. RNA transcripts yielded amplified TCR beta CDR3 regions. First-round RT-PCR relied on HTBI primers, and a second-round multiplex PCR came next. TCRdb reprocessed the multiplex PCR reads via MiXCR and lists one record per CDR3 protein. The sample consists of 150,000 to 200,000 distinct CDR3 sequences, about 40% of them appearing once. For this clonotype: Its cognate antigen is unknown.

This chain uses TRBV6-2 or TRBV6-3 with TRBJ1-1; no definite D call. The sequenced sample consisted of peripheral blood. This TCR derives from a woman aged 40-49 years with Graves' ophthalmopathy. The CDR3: CASSYDRVEAFF. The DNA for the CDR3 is TGTGCCAGCAGTTATGACCGGGTAGAAGCTTTCTTT.